Below are 20 T cell receptor beta chains sequenced from a single sample in a study of T cells after yellow fever vaccination. In TCRdb, the 5' RACE reads were re-called with MiXCR into one record per CDR3 protein. The table includes 550,000 or so distinct CDR3 sequences, 15% to 20% detected once. The starting material was PBMCs, obtained 15 days after the yellow fever booster vaccination. Source of these receptors: a man younger than 45 who received the YFV17D yellow fever vaccine.

This chain connects TRBV20-1 to TRBJ2-2, with 8 bases identical to TRBD1. V lost 3 bases, J lost 2 bases, and 5 bases stayed unmatched. From germline, CDR1 is DFQATT and CDR2 SNEGSKA (reference sequence). The CDR3 covers 15 residues. For the CDR3, the DNA is TGCAGTGCTAGCGGCAGGGGGCAAAACACCGGGGAGCTGTTTTTT. This sequence encodes CSASGRGQNTGELFF.

The chain combines TRBV6-1 with TRBJ2-3, with D uncertain. The CDR3 is 14 residues long. The ends were cut back, 5 bases at V and 0 bases at J, with 9 bases in the middle. CDR1 MNHNS and CDR2 SASEGT come from the germline V gene. The CDR3 nucleotides read TGTGCCAGCAGTACAGTTACTAGCACAGATACGCAGTATTTT. It specifies CASSTVTSTDTQYF.

The rearrangement links TRBV7-8 to TRBJ2-1, with 12 positions matching TRBD2. This CDR3 spans 15 amino acids. Germline values: CDR1 SGHVS, CDR2 FQNEAQ. J gave up 6 bases and V 5 bases, and 5 bases lay outside the gene matches. CDR3 DNA: TGTGCCAGCAGCAGACTAGCGGGAGACTCCAATGAGCAGTTCTTC. This codes for CASSRLAGDSNEQFF.

This clonotype showed up just a few times. The V and J genes are TRBV5-1 and TRBJ2-6; 10 nucleotides match TRBD1. V lost 4 bases to trimming and J lost 0 bases; unmatched junction nucleotides: 7. CDR1 is SGHRS, CDR2 YFSETQ, per germline. The CDR3 loop spans 18 amino acids. The CDR3 reads CASSQRTGGSSGANVLTF. The CDR3 coding sequence is TGCGCCAGCAGCCAAAGGACAGGGGGAAGCTCTGGGGCCAACGTCCTGACTTTC.

This chain joins TRBV20-1 and TRBJ2-3, with 8 bases identical to TRBD2. This CDR3 comprises 15 residues. Germline-derived CDR1 and CDR2 are DFQATT and SNEGSKA (reference sequence). J gave up 8 bases and V 0 bases, and 10 bases lay outside the gene matches. The CDR3 spells CSARDRREALGTQYF. The CDR3 nucleotides read TGCAGTGCTAGAGATCGGCGGGAGGCCCTAGGTACGCAGTATTTT.

The sample holds a few counts of this clonotype. The chain links TRBV24-1 to TRBJ2-1; TRBD2 might be the D (6 bases). The length of the CDR3 is 18 residues. Deletions cut 3 bases from V and 5 bases from J, with 22 bases between. Germline-derived CDR1 and CDR2 are KGHDR and SFDVKD. CDR3 region: CATSDPQGRGGRNNEQFF. The CDR3 nucleotides read TGTGCCACCAGTGATCCTCAAGGGCGGGGAGGTCGGAACAATGAGCAGTTCTTC.

The CDR3 nucleotides read TGTGCCAGCAGTTCCGGCGGGGCCGTCTACAATGAGCAGTTCTTC. This encodes CASSSGGAVYNEQFF. This chain joins TRBV27 and TRBJ2-1, with D perhaps matching TRBD2 (6 bases). V shed 4 bases and J shed 3 bases, with 13 bases lying between them. Germline loops: CDR1 MNHEY, CDR2 SMNVEV (reference sequence). CDR3 size: 15 residues.

The rearrangement joins TRBV6-2 or TRBV6-3 to TRBJ2-1, with D possibly being TRBD2 (6 bases). Per the germline V gene, CDR1 is MNHEY and CDR2 is SVGEGT. The CDR3 covers 15 residues. Trimming stripped 0 bases from V and 5 bases from J, with 11 bases between. CDR3 in amino acids: CASSYSGTLNNEQFF. Written as DNA, the CDR3 is TGTGCCAGCAGTTACTCCGGGACTTTAAACAATGAGCAGTTCTTC.

This clonotype was picked up a small number of times. The CDR3 bases are TGTGCCAGCAGCCAATCGGGGACTAGCGGGAGGAGGGCCCCCCGGCAGTACTTC. It specifies CASSQSGTSGRRAPRQYF. V usage is TRBV16 and J usage is TRBJ2-7; 15 bases align to TRBD2. The CDR3 spans 18 residues. Germline V gene lookup returns CDR1 KGHSY and CDR2 FQNENV. The ends lost 0 bases at V and 9 bases at J; junction bases unmatched: 12.

This clonotype has just a few counts. The genes are TRBV19 and TRBJ2-1; tentative D call: TRBD2 (6 bases). V was clipped by 6 bases and J by 7 bases, with 10 bases between them. The CDR3 length is 12 residues. CDR1 and CDR2 (germline): LNHDA, SQIVND (reference sequence). The CDR3 region has the DNA TGTGCCAGTAGACTGGGGGGAAATGAGCAGTTCTTC. Translation gives CASRLGGNEQFF.

The V gene is TRBV11-2, the J gene TRBJ2-3, with TRBD2 identical over 12 bases. Losses at the gene ends were 4 bases for V and 4 bases for J; bases not matched to a gene: 18. Germline V CDR1 and CDR2: SGHAT, FQNNGV. The CDR3 is made up of 20 amino acids. The CDR3 loop reads CASSSVSSGRAEQYSDTQYF. DNA for the CDR3: TGTGCCAGCAGCTCTGTTTCTAGCGGGAGGGCCGAGCAATACTCAGATACGCAGTATTTT.

The chain has TRBV18 and TRBJ2-3, with D unclear. CDR1 is KGHSH and CDR2 is LQKENI in the germline V gene. Trimming removed 3 bases at V and 2 bases at J, with 9 bases between. CDR3 length: 14 residues. CDR3 protein: CASSPETNTDTQYF. The CDR3 nucleotides read TGTGCCAGCTCACCGGAGACCAACACAGATACGCAGTATTTT.

This clonotype turned up a few times. This chain links TRBV20-1 with TRBJ1-3; unclear D gene. Germline values: CDR1 DFQATT, CDR2 SNEGSKA (reference sequence). The V gene lost 4 bases and the J gene lost 6 bases, with 16 bases spanning the gap. This CDR3 region has 14 residues. The CDR3 DNA sequence: TGCAGTGCTACCCCACCCCCGGGGTTAAACACCATATATTTT. This sequence encodes CSATPPPGLNTIYF.

This chain joins TRBV28 and TRBJ2-5; TRBD2 matches at 12 bases. The CDR3 loop spans 20 amino acids. Trimming cost V 5 bases and J 2 bases; bases outside gene matches: 18. Germline CDR1 is MDHEN and CDR2 is SYDVKM. CDR3 DNA sequence: TGTGCCAGCAGTACATCTAGCGGGAGGGCCGCGTCAACACATCAAGAGACCCAGTACTTC. Amino acid sequence: CASSTSSGRAASTHQETQYF.

The chain combines TRBV5-1 with TRBJ1-2; D might be TRBD1 (6 bases). CDR1 is SGHRS, CDR2 YFSETQ, per germline. The ends were cut back, 0 bases at V and 6 bases at J, with 6 bases in the middle. The CDR3 covers 12 residues. The CDR3 region is CASSLEGDGYTF. CDR3 nucleotides: TGCGCCAGCAGCTTGGAGGGGGATGGCTACACCTTC. Combining the CDR3 with reference TRBV5-1 and TRBJ1-2 gives the whole variable domain KAGVTQTPRYLIKTRGQQVTLSCSPISGHRSVSWYQQTPGQGLQFLFEYFSETQRNKGNFPGRFSGRQFSNSRSEMNVSTLELGDSALYLCASSLEGDGYTFGSGTRLTVV.

This rearrangement joins TRBV7-2 to TRBJ2-3; D possibly uses TRBD1 or TRBD2 (6 bases each). V lost 3 bases and J 6 bases, leaving 22 bases between the germline ends. The CDR3 runs 17 residues. Germline CDR1 is SGHTA and CDR2 is FQGNSA. CDR3: CASSFQSRGPKVDTQYF. In DNA form, the CDR3 reads TGTGCCAGCAGCTTTCAATCCCGGGGGCCCAAAGTGGATACGCAGTATTTT.

This clonotype was seen more than once but under ten times. The chain carries TRBV25-1 and TRBJ2-7; D is perhaps TRBD1 (5 bases). This CDR3 is 15 amino acids long. V was trimmed by 2 bases and J by 3 bases, leaving 14 bases between them. Germline V gene lookup returns CDR1 MGHDK and CDR2 SYGVNS. CDR3 amino acids: CASSEGHWGHYEQYF. The CDR3 DNA is TGTGCCAGCAGTGAAGGCCATTGGGGCCACTACGAGCAGTACTTC.

About this clonotype: The junction does not match germline at one end; this may be a read error. The chain joins TRBV2 to TRBJ2-7, with 8 bases fitting TRBD1. Germline V gives CDR1 SNHLY, CDR2 FYNNEI. The CDR3 is made up of 12 amino acids. Here the CDR3 reads CASSDFLGQANF. In DNA form, the CDR3 reads TGTGCCAGCAGTGACTTTCTGGGACAGGCGAACTTC.

This clonotype was picked up a small number of times. J is TRBJ2-1 and V is TRBV20-1; TRBD2 aligns across 11 bases. The junction had 6 bases not matched to a gene; V was cut back by 2 bases and J by 6 bases. Germline V gives CDR1 DFQATT, CDR2 SNEGSKA (reference sequence). CDR3 length: 15 amino acids. The CDR3: CSARKTSGSLNEQFF. The CDR3 DNA follows: TGCAGTGCTAGAAAAACTAGCGGGAGTCTCAATGAGCAGTTCTTC.

The chain is built from TRBV7-2 and TRBJ2-1; 7 bases align to TRBD2. V gave up 2 bases and J gave up 7 bases; unmatched junction bases: 8. From germline, CDR1 is SGHTA and CDR2 FQGNSA. The CDR3 length is 15 residues. CDR3 coding DNA: TGTGCCAGCAGCTTAAACAGGCTGCGGGGGAATGAGCAGTTCTTC. It translates to CASSLNRLRGNEQFF.